These 11 T cell receptor beta chains came from one sample sequenced in a study of blood T cell repertoires in COVID-19. Measured with immunoSEQ multiplex PCR; TCRdb has only the in-frame clones, and not every one. The sample records 60,000 to 80,000 clones, 70% to 90% being singletons. Sequencing was carried out using peripheral blood. Every receptor here comes from a man between 45 and 60 years old with acute or convalescent COVID-19.

The chain links TRBV24-1 to TRBJ2-3; 13 bases agree with TRBD2. From germline, CDR1 is KGHDR and CDR2 SFDVKD. This CDR3 has 15 amino acids. Losses at the gene ends were 11 bases for V and 2 bases for J; bases not matched to a gene: 6. CDR3 region: CASQGTSGDTDTQYF. In nucleotides, the CDR3 is TGTGCCAGCCAAGGGACTAGCGGGGACACAGATACGCAGTATTTT.

In its sample, this clone was seen once. This chain uses TRBV7-8 with TRBJ2-2; 8 bases map to TRBD1. The germline gives CDR1 SGHVS, CDR2 FQNEAQ. Losses at the gene ends were 6 bases for V and 4 bases for J; bases not matched to a gene: 4. The CDR3 runs to 14 residues. The CDR3 here is CASRPTGGTGELFF. The DNA for the CDR3 is TGTGCCAGCAGACCTACAGGGGGCACCGGGGAGCTGTTTTTT.

The chain links TRBV10-2 to TRBJ2-1; TRBD2 agrees at 10 bases. Germline CDR1 WSHSY, CDR2 SAAADI. This CDR3 has 15 residues. The V and J ends lost 4 bases and 7 bases, in that order; junction bases with no gene match: 7. CDR3 in DNA: TGCGCCAGCAGTGTAGCGGGGGGCCCCTGGAATGAGCAGTTCTTC. It codes for CASSVAGGPWNEQFF.

The V and J genes are TRBV15 and TRBJ1-2; no clear D. The CDR3 has 17 amino acids. Deletions cut 4 bases from V and 3 bases from J, with 21 bases between. The germline CDR1 and CDR2 sequences are LNHNV and YYDKDF (reference sequence). The CDR3 DNA is TGTGCCACCAGCATTCACCCTATGCGGCAGGAGGACTATGGCTACACCTTC. The encoded protein is CATSIHPMRQEDYGYTF.

The CDR3 spells CASSFVGETQYF. The CDR3 nucleotides are TGTGCCAGCAGTTTCGTCGGGGAGACCCAGTACTTC. The V and J genes are TRBV6-2 or TRBV6-3 and TRBJ2-5; D call uncertain. Germline CDR1 reads MNHEY; CDR2 reads SVGEGT. V dropped 4 bases and J dropped 5 bases, with 8 bases sitting between them. This CDR3 contains 12 residues.

This chain uses TRBV14 with TRBJ1-6; TRBD1 might be the D (5 bases). With 0 bases removed from V and 6 bases from J, the gap between germline ends came to 9 bases. The germline gives CDR1 SGHDN, CDR2 FVKESK. This CDR3 spans 15 amino acids. This chain's CDR3 is CASSQEVTANSPLHF. Here the CDR3 DNA reads TGTGCCAGCAGCCAAGAGGTGACAGCTAATTCACCCCTCCACTTT.

V usage is TRBV7-3 and J usage is TRBJ2-2; TRBD2 agrees at 11 bases. Trimming cost V 1 base and J 3 bases; bases outside gene matches: 1. Germline V gene data show CDR1 as SGHTA and CDR2 as FQGTGA. The CDR3 is 16 amino acids. This CDR3 reads CASSLNSGGDTGELFF. The DNA for the CDR3 is TGTGCCAGCAGCTTAAATAGCGGGGGGGACACCGGGGAGCTGTTTTTT.

The rearrangement links TRBV6-5 to TRBJ1-5; D gene uncertain. The CDR3 has 13 amino acids. CDR1 is MNHEY and CDR2 is SVGAGI in the germline V gene. Trimming stripped 8 bases from V and 1 base from J, with 9 bases between. The CDR3 sequence is CASAEVSNQPQHF. CDR3 coding DNA: TGTGCCAGCGCAGAGGTGAGCAATCAGCCCCAGCATTTT.

The genes are TRBV19 and TRBJ1-5, with TRBD1 identical over 7 bases. This CDR3 region has 16 residues. The trim removed 5 bases at V and 1 base at J, leaving 8 bases unmatched. CDR1 is LNHDA, CDR2 SQIVND, per germline (reference sequence). CDR3: CASSSNRGTSNQPQHF. CDR3 coding DNA: TGTGCCAGTAGTTCCAACAGGGGAACGAGCAATCAGCCCCAGCATTTT.

There are a few counts of this clone. V usage is TRBV5-1 and J usage is TRBJ2-2, with a tentative D call TRBD1 (5 bases). CDR1 SGHRS and CDR2 YFSETQ come from the germline V gene. The CDR3 extends over 17 amino acids. V lost 0 bases to trimming and J lost 1 base, with 13 bases between them. The CDR3 here is CASSLALDIENTGELFF. DNA for the CDR3: TGCGCCAGCAGCTTGGCCCTGGACATTGAGAACACCGGGGAGCTGTTTTTT.

The rearrangement joins TRBV30 to TRBJ2-6; the D gene is possibly TRBD1 (6 bases). Deletions cut 5 bases from V and 3 bases from J, with 11 bases between. Germline CDR1 reads GTSNPN; CDR2 reads SVGIG (reference sequence). CDR3 length: 14 residues. CDR3 DNA: TGTGCCTGGGTGGACAGCCTTGGGGCCAACGTCCTGACTTTC. Translation gives CAWVDSLGANVLTF.